The 3 T cell receptor beta chains below were found in one sample sequenced in a study of cytomegalovirus exposure and HLA in healthy donors. This PCR relied on a set of 60 Vbeta primers and 13 Jbeta primers. Profiling relied on immunoSEQ multiplex PCR, and the TCRdb table lists in-frame clones only, not all of them. Of 40,000 to 55,000 clones listed, approximately 85% are singletons. What was sequenced was PBMCs. The receptors were sampled from a boy younger than 18 in good health and CMV-seropositive.

The chain combines TRBV15 with TRBJ2-2; no clear D gene. Trimming took 8 bases from V and 5 from J, leaving 9 bases between them. From germline, CDR1 is LNHNV and CDR2 YYDKDF (reference sequence). CDR3 length: 12 residues. Here the CDR3 reads CATVWQTGELFF. CDR3 sequence (DNA): TGTGCCACCGTGTGGCAGACCGGGGAGCTGTTTTTT.

This clone was counted a few times. The rearrangement joins TRBV6-1 to TRBJ2-2; D call uncertain. The V gene's germline CDR1 is MNHNS and CDR2 SASEGT. Trimming removed 5 bases at V and 7 bases at J, with 8 bases between. The CDR3 is 12 amino acids. The CDR3 DNA reads as TGTGCCAGCAGTATCTACCTCGGGGAGCTGTTTTTT. Protein: CASSIYLGELFF.

The genes are TRBV7-9 and TRBJ1-2, with 7 bases fitting TRBD1. The CDR3 is 12 amino acids. J lost 8 bases, V lost 5 bases, and 5 bases had no gene match. CDR1 is SEHNR and CDR2 is FQNEAQ in the germline V gene (reference sequence). CDR3 in DNA: TGTGCCAGCAGCCAGGGGGAGGAGGGCTACACCTTC. Amino acids: CASSQGEEGYTF.